This T cell receptor beta chain was observed in a study of blood T cells in healthy people across ages. Through a sample-barcoded 5' primer and a J-beta primer mix, a second PCR was run for roughly 6 to 11 cycles. TCRdb recomputed calls from the 5' RACE reads with MiXCR, one row per CDR3 protein. The sample lists around 1.7 million distinct CDR3 sequences, 25% to 30% occurring once. The TCR was taken from a woman younger than 45 in good health. Sequenced: blood.

The CDR3 region is CASSPGGGWYF. Here the CDR3 DNA reads TGTGCCAGCAGCCCTGGGGGGGGTTGGTACTTC. The chain recombines TRBV11-2 with TRBJ2-7, with TRBD2 matching 7 bases. The CDR3 is 11 amino acids. From germline, CDR1 is SGHAT and CDR2 FQNNGV. The V segment lost 5 bases and the J segment 12 bases; nucleotides outside the gene matches: 7.